The clone carrying this TCR beta chain was seen many times. The antigen is unknown. Clinical symptoms, serum thyroxine, TRAb, thyroid ultrasound and orbital computed tomography established diagnosis. The CDR3 contains 14 residues. Trimming took 2 bases from V and 5 from J, leaving 13 bases between them. Germline-derived CDR1 and CDR2 are MNHEY and SVGEGT. From RNA transcripts, TCR beta CDR3 regions were amplified. HTBI primers were employed in a first-round RT-PCR of the TCR CDR3. TCRdb reprocessed the multiplex PCR reads via MiXCR and lists one record per CDR3 protein. The table records some 530,000 distinct CDR3 sequences, around a fifth of them present only once. This sample was included in a study of T cells in Graves' hyperthyroidism and ophthalmopathy. General study points: The model made its ophthalmopathy prediction, and onset followed a median approximately six months later.

The sequencing input was blood. The clonotype originates from a woman aged 65 to 85 with Graves' ophthalmopathy. The V and J genes are TRBV6-2 or TRBV6-3 and TRBJ2-7; D is ambiguous. The chain's CDR3 is CASSYDTSSHEQYF. CDR3 in DNA: TGTGCCAGCAGTTACGACACTTCTTCCCACGAGCAGTACTTC.